Listed below are T cell receptor beta chains from one sample, sequenced in a study of shared clonotypes between healthy human individuals. The method was immunoSEQ multiplex PCR; TCRdb's version includes in-frame clones alone and lacks a portion of them. The sample carries under 850,000 clones, around 70% recorded once. Material for sequencing was memory CD4+ T cells sorted from blood. The receptors here all came from a woman aged 25 to 39 in good health. Each CDR3 is given with its conserved first and last residue.

J: TRBJ1-5; V: TRBV23-1; CDR3: CASSQPPREGNQPQHF
J: TRBJ2-7; V: TRBV21-1; CDR3: CASSAKGGTSSSYEQYF
J: TRBJ2-7; V: TRBV28; CDR3: CASSLSTSGSQQYF
J: TRBJ2-1; V: TRBV29-1; CDR3: CSVDGWNYNEQFF
J: TRBJ1-1; V: TRBV11-1; CDR3: CASSLEAGPAFF
J: TRBJ1-2; V: TRBV6-5; CDR3: CASSSGTGDYGYTF
J: TRBJ1-1; V: TRBV18; CDR3: CASSPYSQANTEAFF
J: TRBJ2-1; V: TRBV2; CDR3: CATSRLAGVNEQFF
J: TRBJ2-2; V: TRBV9; CDR3: CASSVGLAGVPGELFF
J: TRBJ2-7; V: TRBV19; CDR3: CASNSGVAGTYEQYF
J: TRBJ2-3; V: TRBV10-3; CDR3: CASSGERGSYTDTQYF
J: TRBJ2-4; V: TRBV2; CDR3: CASRLAGGDKNIQYF
J: TRBJ2-7; V: TRBV5-1; CDR3: CASSLLGRGSDEQYF
J: TRBJ2-5; V: TRBV18; CDR3: CASSPGVQETQYF
J: TRBJ1-1; V: TRBV27; CDR3: CASSAYIGYTEAFF
J: TRBJ2-7; V: TRBV11-1; CDR3: CASSSVVYEQYF
J: TRBJ2-2; V: TRBV30; CDR3: CAWKVLGDTGELFF
J: TRBJ2-7; V: TRBV6-1; CDR3: CASSGRDRERDEQYF
J: TRBJ2-1; V: TRBV27; CDR3: CASSLNRGDNEQFF
J: TRBJ2-2; V: TRBV18; CDR3: CASSRQGDSSTGELFF
J: TRBJ2-1; V: TRBV2; CDR3: CASTQDSPPYNEQFF
J: TRBJ1-5; V: TRBV6-5; CDR3: CASSYSRRAQPQHF
J: TRBJ1-2; V: TRBV6-1; CDR3: CASSVAGANYGYTF
J: TRBJ2-7; V: TRBV7-2; CDR3: CASSLYSRPAYSATYEQYF